Listed below are T cell receptor beta chains from one sample, sequenced in a study of T cell responses to AZD1222 COVID-19 vaccine. Method: immunoSEQ multiplex PCR; TCRdb's copy keeps in-frame clones and lacks some. The sample has some 120,000 clones; roughly 91% are singletons. This sample comprised peripheral blood, obtained on day 0 of AZD1222 vaccination. The receptors stem from an adult in good health. Both conserved end residues are part of each CDR3. Each record gives: CDR3 length, D gene, J gene, clone size, V gene, CDR3 DNA, CDR3 protein. The D gene is left open where the match is weak. The size entry is marked missing in some rows and otherwise reads once, few, many or a size class.

>15|NA|TRBJ1-3|NA|TRBV6-5
TGTGCCAGCAGAGAGAGGGCCCTCTCTGGAAACACCATATATTTT
CASRERALSGNTIYF
>12|NA|TRBJ2-7|NA|TRBV7-9
TGTGCCAGCAGCTTCCTTAGCTACGAGCAGTACTTC
CASSFLSYEQYF
>13|NA|TRBJ1-2|once|TRBV5-6
TGTGCCAGCAGCTTGGATACTAACTATGGCTACACCTTC
CASSLDTNYGYTF
>15|NA|TRBJ1-1|NA|TRBV11-3
TGTGCCAGCAGCTCAGGCGGGTCGGGGAACACTGAAGCTTTCTTT
CASSSGGSGNTEAFF
>15|TRBD2|TRBJ2-3|NA|TRBV7-8
TGTGCCAGCAGCCCTATACCGGGAGGGACAGATACGCAGTATTTT
CASSPIPGGTDTQYF
>14|TRBD1|TRBJ1-2|NA|TRBV7-9
TGTGCCAGCAACCCCACAGGGGCTAACTATGGCTACACCTTC
CASNPTGANYGYTF
>11|NA|TRBJ1-2|NA|TRBV18
TGTGCCAGCTCTCTGGACAGAAGCTACACCTTC
CASSLDRSYTF
>14|TRBD2|TRBJ2-1|NA|TRBV6-5
TGTGCCAGCAGTTACAAGGTTCGGGGGGATGAGCAGTTCTTC
CASSYKVRGDEQFF
>18|NA|TRBJ1-1|once|TRBV15
TGTGCCACCAGCAGACCTCCGAGATATAAGGTGTGGCACACTGAAGCTTTCTTT
CATSRPPRYKVWHTEAFF
>15|NA|TRBJ1-3|NA|TRBV5-1
TGCGCCAGCAGCTTGGACAGTGGAACTGGAAACACCATATATTTT
CASSLDSGTGNTIYF
>12|NA|TRBJ1-2|NA|TRBV12-5
TGTGCTAGTGGTGTAGGGGTTCGGGGCTACACCTTC
CASGVGVRGYTF
>20|NA|TRBJ1-4|NA|TRBV28
TGTGCCAGCAGTTCCCACTTTCGAAGCGACAGAAGAGCAACTAATGAAAAACTGTTTTTT
CASSSHFRSDRRATNEKLFF
>13|NA|TRBJ2-2|NA|TRBV6-5
TGTGCCAGCAGTTTTAGGGTTACCGGGGAGCTGTTTTTT
CASSFRVTGELFF